The next 27 T cell receptor beta chains were all read from a single sample in a study of shared clonotypes between healthy human individuals. The method was immunoSEQ multiplex PCR; TCRdb's version includes in-frame clones alone and lacks a portion of them. The sample holds hundreds of thousands of clones, around 72% seen once. The sequenced material came from memory CD4+ T cells sorted from blood. As to subset: CD45RA-negative fraction. These receptors were collected from a woman aged 25 to 39 in good health.

This rearrangement joins TRBV11-2 to TRBJ2-3; D unclear. Deletions cut 4 bases from V and 4 bases from J, with 12 bases between. The CDR3 spans 14 residues. Germline values: CDR1 SGHAT, CDR2 FQNNGV. The CDR3 spells CASSSQIASDTQYF. The CDR3 DNA reads as TGTGCCAGCAGCTCTCAAATAGCATCAGATACGCAGTATTTT. The entire variable domain, with the rest obtained from reference TRBV11-2 and TRBJ2-3, is as follows: EAGVAQSPRYKIIEKRQSVAFWCNPISGHATLYWYQQILGQGPKLLIQFQNNGVVDDSQLPKDRFSAERLKGVDSTLKIQPAKLEDSAVYLCASSSQIASDTQYFGPGTRLTVL.

CDR3 coding DNA: TGTGCCAGCAGTACGACAGGCGCTAACTATGGCTACACCTTC. It is translated as CASSTTGANYGYTF. The V call is TRBV6-6, the J call TRBJ1-2, with a tentative D call TRBD1 (6 bases). In germline, CDR1 is MNHNY, CDR2 SVGAGI (reference sequence). This CDR3 region has 14 residues. Trimming stripped 5 bases from V and 0 bases from J, with 10 bases between.

The V call is TRBV20-1, the J call TRBJ2-1; D gene unclear. From germline, CDR1 is DFQATT and CDR2 SNEGSKA (reference sequence). The V gene lost 5 bases and the J gene lost 6 bases, with 8 bases spanning the gap. The CDR3 has 11 amino acids. CDR3 sequence (DNA): TGCAGTGCTGGGGTCGGCAATGAGCAGTTCTTC. It codes for CSAGVGNEQFF.

This chain uses TRBV28 with TRBJ2-2; TRBD2 aligns across 7 bases. V dropped 2 bases and J dropped 3; count of bases not matched to a gene: 3. The V gene's germline CDR1 is MDHEN and CDR2 SYDVKM. This CDR3 comprises 15 residues. The chain's CDR3 is CASSLRGVHTGELFF. In DNA, the CDR3 is TGTGCCAGCAGTTTACGGGGGGTCCACACCGGGGAGCTGTTTTTT.

V is TRBV21-1 and J is TRBJ2-1. TRBV21-1 is reported as a pseudogene. This CDR3 has 15 amino acids. The CDR3 region is CASLATFVWGNEQFF. CDR3 nucleotide sequence: TGTGCCAGTCTGGCAACTTTTGTTTGGGGCAATGAGCAGTTCTTC.

The chain combines TRBV5-1 with TRBJ1-1; 7 nucleotides align to TRBD1. With V trimmed by 3 bases and J by 6 bases, 5 bases remained unmatched. The germline V gene has CDR1 SGHRS and CDR2 YFSETQ. The CDR3 runs to 13 residues. The DNA of the CDR3 is TGCGCCAGCAGCTCACAGGGGAGCTCTGAAGCTTTCTTT. It encodes CASSSQGSSEAFF.

As to this clone: Within the sample, other DNA sequences also encode this same CDR3. This chain connects TRBV7-8 to TRBJ2-7, with a possible D match to TRBD2 (5 bases). Germline CDR1 and CDR2: SGHVS and FQNEAQ. Trimming shortened V by 2 bases and J by 3 bases, and 5 bases separated the two germline ends. This CDR3 region has 12 residues. CDR3 in amino acids: CASSLRDYEQYF. The CDR3 bases are TGTGCCAGCAGCTTACGGGACTACGAGCAGTACTTC.

This clone was counted a few times. The genes are TRBV2 and TRBJ1-3; D not resolved. V was trimmed by 5 bases and J by 8 bases, leaving 13 bases between them. The V gene's germline CDR1 is SNHLY and CDR2 FYNNEI. CDR3 size: 13 residues. CDR3 DNA sequence: TGTGCCAGCAGTACCTTGCTGCGGGACACCATATATTTT. Encoded protein: CASSTLLRDTIYF.

As concerns this clone: Just one base apart from a much larger clone, this may be a read error. V usage is TRBV5-1 and J usage is TRBJ2-1; the match to TRBD2 covers 7 bases. The CDR3 loop spans 15 amino acids. Germline V CDR1 and CDR2: SGHRS, YFSETQ. The CDR3 DNA sequence: TGCGCCAGCAGCTTTTCAAGCGGGGCCTACAATGGGCAGTTCTTC. It translates to CASSFSSGAYNGQFF.

The chain couples TRBV4-1 to TRBJ2-2, with D tentatively TRBD1 or TRBD2 (5 bases each). Germline lookup yields CDR1 MGHRA and CDR2 YSYEKL. The CDR3 consists of 16 residues. Between the trimmed V and J ends, which lost 4 bases and 1 base, there was a span of 13 bases. The CDR3 reads CASSPRGAKNTGELFF. In DNA, the CDR3 is TGCGCCAGCAGCCCGAGGGGAGCGAAGAACACCGGGGAGCTGTTTTTT.

The gene calls are TRBV18 and TRBJ2-5; D is undetermined. V was pared by 2 bases and J by 9 bases, with 19 bases between. There are 15 residues in the CDR3. Germline CDR1 KGHSH, CDR2 LQKENI. CDR3 region: CASSPRASFDVAQYF. CDR3 nucleotides: TGTGCCAGCTCACCAAGGGCCTCCTTTGACGTGGCCCAGTACTTC.

This clone has just a few counts. J is TRBJ2-7 and V is TRBV5-5; 7 bases are a match to TRBD1. The CDR3 consists of 14 residues. Per germline, CDR1 SGHKS and CDR2 YYEKEE (reference sequence). The junction had 6 bases not matched to a gene; V was cut back by 4 bases and J by 2 bases. The chain's CDR3 is CASSRTGRAYEQYF. CDR3 sequence (DNA): TGTGCCAGCAGCCGGACAGGTCGGGCCTACGAGCAGTACTTC.

The chain uses TRBV28 and TRBJ2-7, with D perhaps TRBD1 or TRBD2 (5 bases each). Trimming stripped 10 bases from V and 5 bases from J, with 30 bases between. The germline V gene has CDR1 MDHEN and CDR2 SYDVKM. The CDR3 totals 17 residues. The CDR3 loop reads CATHKGYRDRRLHEQYF. CDR3 nucleotide sequence: TGTGCCACTCACAAAGGGTACCGGGACCGACGCCTCCACGAGCAGTACTTC.

The chain is built from TRBV19 and TRBJ1-1; TRBD1 matches 7 bases. The CDR3 consists of 13 residues. Unmatched junction bases numbered 7, after V lost 10 bases and J lost 2 bases. Germline V CDR1 and CDR2: LNHDA, SQIVND (reference sequence). CDR3 DNA sequence: TGTGCCACCGGGGACAGTTTCAACACTGAAGCTTTCTTT. Its protein product is CATGDSFNTEAFF.

J is TRBJ2-5 and V is TRBV11-2; TRBD1 matches 8 bases. CDR3 size: 14 residues. Germline-derived CDR1 and CDR2 are SGHAT and FQNNGV. V lost 5 bases to trimming and J lost 4 bases; unmatched junction nucleotides: 6. The chain's CDR3 is CASSPDREAETQYF. The DNA for the CDR3 is TGTGCCAGCAGCCCGGACAGGGAGGCAGAGACCCAGTACTTC.

This clone showed up just once. The V and J genes are TRBV9 and TRBJ2-3, with TRBD2 identical over 14 bases. In germline, CDR1 is SGDLS, CDR2 YYNGEE. This CDR3 is built from 18 residues. Unmatched junction bases numbered 8, after V lost 4 bases and J lost 1 base. The CDR3 spells CASSPRPTSGRGTDTQYF. CDR3 bases: TGTGCCAGCAGCCCCCGCCCGACTAGCGGGAGGGGCACAGATACGCAGTATTTT.

Note on this clone: A much larger clone differs by one base, so this may be a read error. The chain uses TRBV7-8 and TRBJ2-3, with TRBD2 identical over 11 bases. J was trimmed by 4 bases and V by 3 bases; bases with no gene match: 0. CDR1 SGHVS and CDR2 FQNEAQ come from the germline V gene. This CDR3 has 14 amino acids. This chain's CDR3 is CASSFSGRADTQYF. The CDR3 DNA reads as TGTGCCAGCAGCTTTAGCGGGAGGGCAGATACGCAGTATTTT. The complete variable domain, with remaining parts taken from reference TRBV7-8 and TRBJ2-3, reads GAGVSQSPRYKVAKRGQDVALRCDPISGHVSLFWYQQALGQGPEFLTYFQNEAQLDKSGLPSDRFFAERPEGSVSTLKIQRTQQEDSAVYLCASSFSGRADTQYFGPGTRLTVL.

The J gene is TRBJ1-3, the V gene TRBV11-2; no definite D call. CDR1 is SGHAT and CDR2 is FQNNGV in the germline V gene. The V end lost 1 base, the J end lost 1 base, and 11 bases lay between the germline ends. The CDR3 is 16 amino acids. The CDR3 region is CASSLVGSVSGNTIYF. Written as DNA, the CDR3 is TGTGCCAGCAGCTTAGTGGGCAGCGTTTCTGGAAACACCATATATTTT.

V gene TRBV19 combines with J gene TRBJ2-7, with TRBD1 matching 11 bases. Per the germline V gene, CDR1 is LNHDA and CDR2 is SQIVND (reference sequence). This CDR3 is built from 16 residues. V was clipped by 4 bases and J by 6 bases; unmatched bases: 11. The CDR3 nucleotides read TGTGCCAGTAGTAGTGATCGGGACAGGGGGTCTGGCGAGCAGTACTTC. Protein product: CASSSDRDRGSGEQYF.

The chain has TRBV27 and TRBJ2-5; D may be TRBD1 (5 bases). The length of the CDR3 is 12 residues. The V end lost 4 bases, the J end lost 3 bases, and 6 bases lay between the germline ends. CDR1 and CDR2 (germline): MNHEY, SMNVEV (reference sequence). The CDR3 sequence is CASSSREETQYF. Here the CDR3 DNA reads TGTGCCAGCAGTTCCAGGGAAGAGACCCAGTACTTC.

The rearrangement links TRBV5-1 to TRBJ2-5; D may be TRBD1 (6 bases). There are 14 residues in the CDR3. The V and J ends lost 0 bases and 0 bases respectively, with 6 bases between them. From germline, CDR1 is SGHRS and CDR2 YFSETQ. The CDR3 DNA follows: TGCGCCAGCAGCTTGGGACAGGACCAAGAGACCCAGTACTTC. It encodes CASSLGQDQETQYF.

V is TRBV6-5 and J is TRBJ2-7, with D unclear. Trimming cost V 2 bases and J 2 bases, with 7 bases left between them. The germline V gene encodes CDR1 MNHEY and CDR2 SVGAGI. This CDR3 is 13 amino acids long. Here the CDR3 DNA reads TGTGCCAGCAGTTACGGCAGTCCCTACGAGCAGTACTTC. Amino acid sequence: CASSYGSPYEQYF.

This clone was seen a handful of times. The chain uses TRBV18 and TRBJ2-2; D perhaps matches TRBD1 (5 bases). This CDR3 is built from 15 residues. V dropped 3 bases and J dropped 5 bases, with 13 bases sitting between them. The germline V gene has CDR1 KGHSH and CDR2 LQKENI. CDR3 loop: CASSPRAVQTGELFF. The DNA of the CDR3 is TGTGCCAGCTCACCCAGGGCAGTACAAACCGGGGAGCTGTTTTTT.

The chain couples TRBV6-6 to TRBJ2-1; weak D call: TRBD2 (5 bases). V gave up 2 bases and J gave up 5 bases, with 13 bases separating them. This CDR3 has 15 residues. Germline values: CDR1 MNHNY, CDR2 SVGAGI (reference sequence). CDR3 DNA sequence: TGTGCCAGCAGTTACGCGCGGAGCGGAAACAATGAGCAGTTCTTC. Protein product: CASSYARSGNNEQFF.

The chain is built from TRBV19 and TRBJ2-7; 9 positions agree with TRBD2. Looked up from germline, CDR1 is LNHDA and CDR2 is SQIVND (reference sequence). The CDR3 length is 15 residues. V was clipped by 5 bases and J by 3 bases; unmatched bases: 8. The DNA for the CDR3 is TGTGCCAGTAGTGTCCTTCTAGCGGGGAACTACGAGCAGTACTTC. Translation: CASSVLLAGNYEQYF.

The V gene is TRBV29-1, the J gene TRBJ1-1, with TRBD1 as a possible D gene (6 bases). The length of the CDR3 is 14 residues. Deletions cut 4 bases from V and 1 base from J, with 13 bases between. From germline, CDR1 is SQVTM and CDR2 ANQGSEA. The CDR3 DNA is TGCAGCGTTGCCGGTCTACAGGGGAACACTGAAGCTTTCTTT. Encoded protein: CSVAGLQGNTEAFF.

The chain employs TRBV28 and TRBJ1-5, with TRBD1 identical over 8 bases. J lost 4 bases, V lost 3 bases, and 5 bases had no gene match. CDR1 is MDHEN, CDR2 SYDVKM, per germline. The CDR3 has 15 residues. CDR3 in amino acids: CASSFPDRGNQPQHF. The CDR3, as DNA: TGTGCCAGCAGTTTCCCAGACAGGGGAAATCAGCCCCAGCATTTT.